The clone carrying this T cell receptor beta chain was observed a few times. Through a sample-barcoded 5' primer and a J-beta primer mix, a second PCR was run for roughly 6 to 12 cycles. A template-switch adaptor with 12 random nucleotides tagged each cDNA molecule. TCRdb reprocessed the 5' RACE reads via MiXCR and lists one record per CDR3 protein. Found here are under 2,000,000 distinct CDR3 sequences, around 48% of them singletons; the top ten hold more than 2%. The sample belongs to a study of blood T cells in healthy people across ages. Unmatched junction bases numbered 8, after V lost 0 bases and J lost 5 bases. The CDR3 runs 15 residues. Germline CDR1 and CDR2: DFQATT and SNEGSKA (reference sequence). The authors isolated at least 7 million PBMCs per sample.

V gene TRBV20-1 combines with J gene TRBJ2-5, with 8 bases lining up with TRBD1. Sequenced input: blood. The clonotype comes from a woman aged 40-49 years in good health. CDR3: CSARDSGQGRETQYF. The CDR3 DNA reads TGCAGTGCTAGAGATTCCGGACAGGGAAGGGAGACCCAGTACTTC.